The 20 T cell receptor beta chains below all came from one sample that was sequenced in a study of blood T cell repertoires in COVID-19. Repertoires were generated with immunoSEQ multiplex PCR, while TCRdb's copy carries only in-frame clones and drops some. The sample carries 300,000 or so clones, roughly 88% recorded once. Sequenced sample: peripheral blood. Source of these receptors: a woman aged 25-40 years with COVID-19, enrolled during active disease.

This clone has more than one count but fewer than ten. The rearrangement links TRBV11-2 to TRBJ1-1, with 9 nucleotides matching TRBD1. The germline CDR1 and CDR2 sequences are SGHAT and FQNNGV. CDR3 length equals 18 residues. J gave up 5 bases and V 5 bases, and 18 bases lay outside the gene matches. CDR3 DNA sequence: TGTGCCAGCAGCCCCGACAGGGGGGATTGGCGTCGTGTGACTGAAGCTTTCTTT. It translates to CASSPDRGDWRRVTEAFF.

This chain uses TRBV12-3 or TRBV12-4 with TRBJ1-4; TRBD1 aligns across 7 bases. CDR3 length: 13 amino acids. V lost 0 bases to trimming and J lost 11 bases; unmatched junction nucleotides: 3. CDR3 bases: TGTGCCAGCAGTTTAGCAGGGGGCGGTAAACTGTTTTTT. It yields the protein CASSLAGGGKLFF.

This clone was recorded once. The genes are TRBV5-1 and TRBJ2-7; possible D gene TRBD1, 6 bases. CDR1 SGHRS and CDR2 YFSETQ come from the germline V gene. V lost 0 bases to trimming and J lost 7 bases, with 11 bases between them. The CDR3 has 13 residues. CDR3 sequence: CASSLAQQGEQYF. The DNA of the CDR3 is TGCGCCAGCAGCTTGGCTCAACAGGGAGAGCAGTACTTC. The full variable domain, completed using reference TRBV5-1 and TRBJ2-7, is KAGVTQTPRYLIKTRGQQVTLSCSPISGHRSVSWYQQTPGQGLQFLFEYFSETQRNKGNFPGRFSGRQFSNSRSEMNVSTLELGDSALYLCASSLAQQGEQYFGPGTRLTVT.

This chain joins TRBV6-5 and TRBJ2-1; 13 bases are shared with TRBD2. V trimming: 2 bases; J trimming: 10 bases; junction bases outside the gene matches: 8. In germline, CDR1 is MNHEY, CDR2 SVGAGI. The CDR3 extends over 16 amino acids. In nucleotides, the CDR3 is TGTGCCAGCAGTTACGGAAGGACTAGCGGGAGTGCCGAGCAGTTCTTC. Its protein product is CASSYGRTSGSAEQFF.

The chain employs TRBV30 and TRBJ1-2; TRBD1 matches at 8 bases. The length of the CDR3 is 14 residues. The germline gives CDR1 GTSNPN, CDR2 SVGIG (reference sequence). J was trimmed by 2 bases and V by 7 bases; bases with no gene match: 9. The CDR3 DNA follows: TGTGCCTTACTCGGACAGGGCGGAAACTATGGCTACACCTTC. This encodes CALLGQGGNYGYTF.

This clone was found once. This chain uses TRBV30 with TRBJ1-3; 8 bases line up with TRBD1. The CDR3 runs to 14 residues. Looked up from germline, CDR1 is GTSNPN and CDR2 is SVGIG (reference sequence). J gave up 4 bases and V 3 bases, and 5 bases lay outside the gene matches. The CDR3 loop is CAWRTGASGNTIYF. The DNA for the CDR3 is TGTGCCTGGAGGACAGGGGCATCCGGAAACACCATATATTTT.

This chain uses TRBV9 with TRBJ2-5, with TRBD2 identical over 7 bases. The CDR3 contains 15 residues. Trimming at V came to 0 bases and at J to 5 bases, leaving 7 bases not matched to a gene. The germline CDR1 and CDR2 sequences are SGDLS and YYNGEE. In DNA form, the CDR3 reads TGTGCCAGCAGCGTAGGAGGCGGGAGATTGGAGACCCAGTACTTC. It encodes CASSVGGGRLETQYF.

This clone appeared a single time. This chain uses TRBV5-1 with TRBJ2-5; 9 bases map to TRBD2. This CDR3 is built from 17 residues. CDR1 and CDR2 from the germline V gene are SGHRS and YFSETQ. The junction had 7 bases not matched to a gene; V was cut back by 0 bases and J by 1 base. The CDR3 DNA reads as TGCGCCAGCAGCTTGGTCCTAGCGGGAAGTACCCAAGAGACCCAGTACTTC. It specifies CASSLVLAGSTQETQYF.

The J gene is TRBJ2-5, the V gene TRBV28, with a weak D call TRBD1 (5 bases). The CDR3 has 15 amino acids. Per the germline V gene, CDR1 is MDHEN and CDR2 is SYDVKM. Trimming took 4 bases from V and 1 from J, leaving 13 bases between them. DNA of the CDR3: TGTGCCAGCAGTTCCCAGGGAAAGATCCAAGAGACCCAGTACTTC. It translates to CASSSQGKIQETQYF.

This chain links TRBV5-1 with TRBJ1-4; possibly TRBD1 for D (6 bases). CDR1 and CDR2 from the germline V gene are SGHRS and YFSETQ. Deletions cut 0 bases from V and 4 bases from J, with 7 bases between. The CDR3 contains 14 residues. The CDR3 sequence is CASSLGQDNEKLFF. CDR3 bases: TGCGCCAGCAGCTTGGGACAGGATAATGAAAAACTGTTTTTT.

The rearrangement links TRBV5-6 to TRBJ2-3, with no clear D. CDR1 SGHDT and CDR2 YYEEEE come from the germline V gene. The CDR3 sequence is 14 residues long. V lost 0 bases and J 2 bases, leaving 7 bases between the germline ends. CDR3 DNA sequence: TGTGCCAGCAGCTTGGCTACGGTCACAGATACGCAGTATTTT. Protein: CASSLATVTDTQYF.

This chain connects TRBV4-1 to TRBJ2-1; TRBD2 might be the D (6 bases). CDR3 length: 16 amino acids. Germline CDR1 and CDR2: MGHRA and YSYEKL. Trimming stripped 0 bases from V and 1 base from J, with 10 bases between. CDR3 coding DNA: TGCGCCAGCAGCCAAGATTCGGGGACTTCCTACAATGAGCAGTTCTTC. This gives the protein CASSQDSGTSYNEQFF.

The chain has TRBV10-3 and TRBJ2-1; 15 bases are shared with TRBD2. The CDR3 length is 16 residues. The ends lost 2 bases at V and 8 bases at J; junction bases unmatched: 4. Germline values: CDR1 ENHRY, CDR2 SYGVKD. CDR3: CAISERGLAGGDEQFF. In nucleotides, the CDR3 is TGTGCCATCAGTGAGCGGGGACTAGCGGGAGGCGATGAGCAGTTCTTC.

The rearrangement links TRBV28 to TRBJ1-2; D gene ambiguous. Trimming stripped 1 base from V and 2 bases from J, with 5 bases between. Germline CDR1 reads MDHEN; CDR2 reads SYDVKM. CDR3 length: 13 residues. The CDR3, as DNA: TGTGCCAGCAGTTTATCGGTAAACTATGGCTACACCTTC. As protein: CASSLSVNYGYTF.

The chain links TRBV19 to TRBJ1-5; TRBD1 agrees at 7 bases. The CDR3 has 14 residues. J was trimmed by 8 bases and V by 4 bases; bases with no gene match: 8. In germline, CDR1 is LNHDA, CDR2 SQIVND (reference sequence). The CDR3 coding sequence is TGTGCCAGTAGTAACCCGACAGGGCAGGAGCCCCAGCATTTT. It codes for CASSNPTGQEPQHF.

This clone has a single count. The chain is built from TRBV27 and TRBJ1-5; D remains ambiguous. The germline V and J ends were trimmed by 5 bases and 0 bases, with 8 bases remaining between them. Germline V gene sequence: CDR1 MNHEY, CDR2 SMNVEV (reference sequence). The CDR3 runs 14 residues. For the CDR3, the DNA is TGTGCCAGCAGTCAGACATTTAGCAATCAGCCCCAGCATTTT. This translates into CASSQTFSNQPQHF.

The J gene is TRBJ2-1, the V gene TRBV24-1; 11 positions agree with TRBD2. Germline values: CDR1 KGHDR, CDR2 SFDVKD. The V segment lost 9 bases and the J segment 9 bases; nucleotides outside the gene matches: 15. The CDR3 is 16 amino acids. CDR3 loop: CATAPVASGGKGEQFF. As DNA, the CDR3 is TGTGCCACCGCGCCAGTAGCTAGCGGGGGGAAGGGTGAGCAGTTCTTC.

This rearrangement joins TRBV30 to TRBJ1-5; D unresolved. Germline values: CDR1 GTSNPN, CDR2 SVGIG (reference sequence). The CDR3 runs to 15 residues. Trimming shortened V by 1 base and J by 2 bases, and 12 bases separated the two germline ends. In DNA, the CDR3 is TGTGCCTGGAGTGCCGAGGATGGAGGCAATCAGCCCCAGCATTTT. Protein sequence: CAWSAEDGGNQPQHF.

Here the CDR3 DNA reads TGTGCCAGCAGTCTGAACAGGGGGCATAACTACGAGCAGTACTTC. This codes for CASSLNRGHNYEQYF. V gene TRBV2 combines with J gene TRBJ2-7, with 9 nucleotides matching TRBD1. V lost 5 bases to trimming and J lost 3 bases; unmatched junction nucleotides: 8. The CDR3 is made up of 15 amino acids. Germline loops: CDR1 SNHLY, CDR2 FYNNEI.

About this clone itself: An end of the junction does not agree with germline; a read error may underlie this. The DNA for the CDR3 is TGTGCCAGTAGTGAAGCCGGGGTTTCCCCTGGGTATTTT. Translation: CASSEAGVSPGYF. This chain links TRBV2 with TRBJ1-3; D remains unclear. The germline gives CDR1 SNHLY, CDR2 FYNNEI. There are 13 residues in the CDR3.